In its sample, the clone carrying this T cell receptor (beta chain) was seen a few times. The antigen is not known. The CDR3 length is 13 residues. Trimming pared 6 bases from V and 3 bases from J, leaving 14 bases between. CDR1 and CDR2 from the germline V gene are DFQATT and SNEGSKA (reference sequence). Researchers took RNA transcripts and amplified the TCR beta CDR3 regions from them. The HTBI primer set served for first-round RT-PCR of the TCR CDR3. TCRdb re-derived calls from the multiplex PCR reads in MiXCR, one entry per CDR3 protein. The data contain a few hundred thousand distinct CDR3 sequences, roughly a fifth of them singletons. These data come from a study of T cells in Graves' hyperthyroidism and ophthalmopathy. Whole-study results and caveats: Most thyroid clonotypes expanded above 0.001 were also detected in blood.

The TCR sequence derives from a man aged 45-65 years with Graves' ophthalmopathy. The V gene is TRBV20-1, the J gene TRBJ1-1; the D gene is possibly TRBD1 (5 bases). The sample comprised blood. The chain's CDR3 is CSAESGWHTEAFF. The CDR3 region has the DNA TGCAGTGCGGAATCAGGGTGGCACACTGAAGCTTTCTTT.